The 2 T cell receptor beta chains presented below share a single source sample, sequenced in a study of cytomegalovirus exposure and HLA in healthy donors. With 60 Vbeta and 13 Jbeta primers, the PCR was carried out. TCRdb keeps only in-frame clones here, not all; method: immunoSEQ multiplex PCR. The repertoire holds more than 90,000 clones, with about 70% as singletons. The source material was PBMCs. These receptors all stem from a man under 40 in good health and CMV-seropositive.

The genes are TRBV23-1 and TRBJ1-1, with 8 bases lining up with TRBD1. TRBV23-1 is recorded as an ORF, its role being uncertain. This CDR3 is 18 amino acids long. The J segment lost 4 bases and the V segment lost 0 bases, leaving 13 bases of the junction unmatched. In nucleotides, the CDR3 is TGCGCCAGCAGTCAATCGGAAGGGACAGGTAGGAAGTGCACTGAAGCTTTCTTT. Its translation is CASSQSEGTGRKCTEAFF.

The chain employs TRBV21-1 and TRBJ2-7; the DNA was not compared with TRBD1, the D call given in the table. TRBV21-1 has pseudogene status. The CDR3 has 15 amino acids. CDR3 coding DNA: TGTGCCAGCAGGAAAGAGGGACAGGGATCCTACGAGCAGTACGTC. Protein product: CASRKEGQGSYEQYV.